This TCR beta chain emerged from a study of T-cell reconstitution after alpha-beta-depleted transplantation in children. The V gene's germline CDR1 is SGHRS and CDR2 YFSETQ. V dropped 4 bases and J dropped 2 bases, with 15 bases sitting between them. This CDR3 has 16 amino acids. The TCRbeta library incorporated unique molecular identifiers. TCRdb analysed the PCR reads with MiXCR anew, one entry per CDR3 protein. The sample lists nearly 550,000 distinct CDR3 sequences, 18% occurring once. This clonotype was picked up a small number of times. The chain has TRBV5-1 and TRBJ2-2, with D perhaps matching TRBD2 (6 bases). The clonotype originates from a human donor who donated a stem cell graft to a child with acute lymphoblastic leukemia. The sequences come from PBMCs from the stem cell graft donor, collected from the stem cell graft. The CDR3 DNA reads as TGCGCCAGCAGCGCCGCGGGACTCGCCAACACCGGGGAGCTGTTTTTT. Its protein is CASSAAGLANTGELFF.